The 28 T cell receptor beta chains given below trace back to one sample, sequenced in a study of blood T cell repertoires in COVID-19. The protocol was immunoSEQ multiplex PCR, while the TCRdb copy is restricted to in-frame clones and leaves out a portion. The sample has more than 80,000 clones, around 87% seen once; the top ten hold about 5.1%. The sequenced sample was peripheral blood. Receptors were obtained from a man aged 35 to 55 with acute or convalescent COVID-19.

V gene TRBV5-1 combines with J gene TRBJ2-6; 7 bases map to TRBD1. Losses at the gene ends were 4 bases for V and 0 bases for J; bases not matched to a gene: 7. The germline gives CDR1 SGHRS, CDR2 YFSETQ. The CDR3 loop spans 17 amino acids. CDR3 loop: CASSNDRVRSGANVLTF. CDR3 DNA: TGCGCCAGCAGCAACGACAGGGTACGCTCTGGGGCCAACGTCCTGACTTTC.

The chain couples TRBV15 to TRBJ2-7; 8 bases agree with TRBD1. V shed 5 bases, J shed 6 bases, and the junction held 6 bases outside the gene matches. The CDR3 has 13 amino acids. The germline V gene encodes CDR1 LNHNV and CDR2 YYDKDF (reference sequence). Written as DNA, the CDR3 is TGTGCCACCAGCGACGCGACAGGGGCCGAGCAGTACTTC. This translates into CATSDATGAEQYF. Using reference TRBV15 and TRBJ2-7 for the parts outside the CDR3, the full variable domain is DAMVIQNPRYQVTQFGKPVTLSCSQTLNHNVMYWYQQKSSQAPKLLFHYYDKDFNNEADTPDNFQSRRPNTSFCFLDIRSPGLGDTAMYLCATSDATGAEQYFGPGTRLTVT.

The rearrangement joins TRBV27 to TRBJ1-2; a weak D match, TRBD1 (5 bases). Looked up from germline, CDR1 is MNHEY and CDR2 is SMNVEV (reference sequence). The CDR3 runs 14 residues. V lost 3 bases and J 4 bases, leaving 12 bases between the germline ends. This CDR3 reads CASSFDGASYGYTF. The CDR3 region has the DNA TGTGCCAGCAGTTTTGATGGGGCCTCCTATGGCTACACCTTC.

The genes are TRBV5-1 and TRBJ2-7; 13 bases map to TRBD2. CDR3 length: 17 residues. The germline V gene has CDR1 SGHRS and CDR2 YFSETQ. Trimming cost V 0 bases and J 0 bases; bases outside gene matches: 3. CDR3 loop: CASSLARTSGSSYEQYF. CDR3 coding DNA: TGCGCCAGCAGCTTGGCCAGGACTAGCGGGAGCTCCTACGAGCAGTACTTC.

This clone appeared a single time. The CDR3 coding sequence is TGTGCCAGCAGCAGGTCCAGGGTGACAGATACGCAGTATTTT. It specifies CASSRSRVTDTQYF. The genes are TRBV27 and TRBJ2-3; tentatively, D is TRBD1 (5 bases). The V end lost 6 bases, the J end lost 3 bases, and 13 bases lay between the germline ends. From germline, CDR1 is MNHEY and CDR2 SMNVEV (reference sequence). The CDR3 is 14 amino acids.

V is TRBV11-2 and J is TRBJ1-3; TRBD1 agrees at 7 bases. Trimming took 5 bases from V and 0 from J; bases not matched to a gene: 4. The CDR3 runs to 15 residues. Germline V gives CDR1 SGHAT, CDR2 FQNNGV. CDR3 region: CASSRQGPSGNTIYF. DNA of the CDR3: TGTGCCAGCAGCCGACAGGGCCCCTCTGGAAACACCATATATTTT.

The V call is TRBV4-1, the J call TRBJ2-7; TRBD1 agrees at 9 bases. The V gene's germline CDR1 is MGHRA and CDR2 YSYEKL. V shed 4 bases and J 1 base; nucleotides not matched to a gene: 2. The CDR3 extends over 14 amino acids. CDR3 coding DNA: TGCGCCAGCAGCCGGACAGGGGAATCCTACGAGCAGTACTTC. Translation gives CASSRTGESYEQYF.

Remarks on this clone: The sample contains more than one DNA sequence encoding this CDR3. The chain joins TRBV6-1 to TRBJ1-2; D is ambiguous. Germline lookup yields CDR1 MNHNS and CDR2 SASEGT. V was clipped by 2 bases and J by 2 bases, with 6 bases between them. The CDR3 length is 13 residues. In DNA form, the CDR3 reads TGTGCCAGCAGTGAACGGCGGAACTATGGCTACACCTTC. This codes for CASSERRNYGYTF.

V and J are TRBV20-1 and TRBJ1-2; TRBD1 might be the D (6 bases). CDR3 length equals 14 residues. V was clipped by 3 bases and J by 3 bases, with 14 bases between them. Germline V lookup: CDR1 DFQATT, CDR2 SNEGSKA (reference sequence). The CDR3 DNA follows: TGCAGTGCTAGTTTAGGGGGATCGGACTATGGCTACACCTTC. Residues: CSASLGGSDYGYTF.

V usage is TRBV7-8 and J usage is TRBJ2-7, with 11 bases aligning to TRBD2. Trimming removed 3 bases from V and 2 bases from J; junction bases left unmatched: 0. Germline-derived CDR1 and CDR2 are SGHVS and FQNEAQ. This CDR3 region has 14 residues. The CDR3 coding sequence is TGTGCCAGCAGCTTTAGCGGGAGGGCCTACGAGCAGTACTTC. Its protein product is CASSFSGRAYEQYF.

V usage is TRBV7-3 and J usage is TRBJ2-5, with 10 bases that match TRBD1. Germline CDR1 and CDR2: SGHTA and FQGTGA. The CDR3 has 14 amino acids. V shed 3 bases, J shed 6 bases, and the junction held 4 bases outside the gene matches. The CDR3 coding sequence is TGTGCCAGCAGCTTGACAGGGGGCGCGAAGACCCAGTACTTC. This translates into CASSLTGGAKTQYF.

V usage is TRBV19 and J usage is TRBJ1-6, with TRBD1 identical over 10 bases. The CDR3 is made up of 15 amino acids. V shed 3 bases, J shed 9 bases, and the junction held 5 bases outside the gene matches. Germline CDR1 is LNHDA and CDR2 is SQIVND (reference sequence). The DNA of the CDR3 is TGTGCCAGTAGTATCGGGACAGGGGACGGTTCACCCCTCCACTTT. Amino acid sequence: CASSIGTGDGSPLHF.

The chain combines TRBV29-1 with TRBJ2-7, with 7 bases matching TRBD1. The CDR3 runs to 13 residues. Unmatched junction bases numbered 7, after V lost 2 bases and J lost 6 bases. Germline CDR1 SQVTM, CDR2 ANQGSEA. CDR3 sequence (DNA): TGCAGCGTTGAACTACAGGGGATTGCCGAGCAGTACTTC. This gives the protein CSVELQGIAEQYF.

This chain links TRBV7-9 with TRBJ1-4; 7 positions match TRBD1. Trimming took 5 bases from V and 8 from J; bases not matched to a gene: 5. The CDR3 runs to 13 residues. CDR1 and CDR2 (germline): SEHNR, FQNEAQ (reference sequence). The CDR3 reads CASSRQGGEKLFF. CDR3 coding DNA: TGTGCCAGCAGCCGACAGGGAGGAGAAAAACTGTTTTTT.

V is TRBV30 and J is TRBJ2-2; 15 nucleotides match TRBD2. CDR3 length: 15 amino acids. J was trimmed by 7 bases and V by 8 bases; bases with no gene match: 8. CDR1 is GTSNPN, CDR2 SVGIG, per germline (reference sequence). The DNA of the CDR3 is TGTGCCCGGACTAGCGGGAGGGCCGCTATCGGGGAGCTGTTTTTT. Its protein product is CARTSGRAAIGELFF.

This chain uses TRBV15 with TRBJ2-1, with 11 nucleotides matching TRBD2. Trimming at V came to 0 bases and at J to 8 bases, leaving 15 bases not matched to a gene. CDR1 and CDR2 (germline): LNHNV, YYDKDF (reference sequence). This CDR3 contains 19 residues. CDR3 nucleotide sequence: TGTGCCACCAGCAGAGAGGGAGGCCTAGCGGGAGGCTTAAGGGATGAGCAGTTCTTC. It codes for CATSREGGLAGGLRDEQFF.

This clone has only one observation. The V and J genes are TRBV30 and TRBJ2-7, with D possibly being TRBD1 (6 bases). This CDR3 comprises 13 residues. Trimming shortened V by 0 bases and J by 2 bases, and 8 bases separated the two germline ends. Germline CDR1 GTSNPN, CDR2 SVGIG (reference sequence). The DNA of the CDR3 is TGTGCCTGGAGTGTGGGACAAGCCTACGAGCAGTACTTC. Encoded protein: CAWSVGQAYEQYF.

J is TRBJ2-1 and V is TRBV10-1; maybe TRBD1 (5 bases). V was trimmed by 5 bases and J by 2 bases, leaving 16 bases between them. This CDR3 has 16 amino acids. Per germline, CDR1 WNHNN and CDR2 SYGVQD (reference sequence). CDR3 bases: TGCGCCAGCAGTCTCAATTTAGCAGGGCCCTACAATGAGCAGTTCTTC. Its protein product is CASSLNLAGPYNEQFF.

This clone was seen a handful of times. V usage is TRBV7-9 and J usage is TRBJ2-2; 7 nucleotides line up with TRBD2. CDR1 and CDR2 (germline): SEHNR, FQNEAQ (reference sequence). The CDR3 runs to 15 residues. With 5 bases clipped from V and 4 bases from J, the junction kept 7 bases outside the gene matches. CDR3 nucleotide sequence: TGTGCCAGCAGCATCCCTAGCGGCAGCACCGGGGAGCTGTTTTTT. Amino acids: CASSIPSGSTGELFF.

This clone came up once. The chain joins TRBV19 to TRBJ1-3; D is perhaps TRBD1 (5 bases). CDR3 length equals 12 residues. Trimming cost V 11 bases and J 4 bases, with 12 bases left between them. In germline, CDR1 is LNHDA, CDR2 SQIVND (reference sequence). The CDR3 DNA reads TGTGCCTCGGGGGTTCTCGGAAACACCATATATTTT. This codes for CASGVLGNTIYF.

This chain uses TRBV4-1 with TRBJ1-5; perhaps TRBD1 as D (6 bases). There are 18 residues in the CDR3. V lost 0 bases, J lost 4 bases, and 19 bases lay in between. The germline V gene has CDR1 MGHRA and CDR2 YSYEKL. DNA for the CDR3: TGCGCCAGCAGCCAAGATCGGGGGGGCGCAGGCGGGAATCAGCCCCAGCATTTT. Encoded protein: CASSQDRGGAGGNQPQHF.

This sequence joins TRBV14 and TRBJ1-1; 10 bases map to TRBD1. Germline CDR1 SGHDN, CDR2 FVKESK. The CDR3 totals 18 residues. J was trimmed by 4 bases and V by 2 bases; bases with no gene match: 13. Here the CDR3 DNA reads TGTGCCAGCAGCCAACCCTCCAATTTCGGGACAGGGGTCACTGAAGCTTTCTTT. This gives the protein CASSQPSNFGTGVTEAFF.

The chain links TRBV12-5 to TRBJ1-2; 10 bases match TRBD1. This CDR3 has 15 residues. Germline CDR1 is LGHNT and CDR2 is FRNRAP. V dropped 3 bases and J dropped 6; count of bases not matched to a gene: 7. The CDR3 reads CASGFGAGTGDGYTF. CDR3 DNA sequence: TGTGCTAGTGGTTTTGGGGCCGGGACAGGGGATGGCTACACCTTC. Variable domain in full (rest from reference TRBV12-5 and TRBJ1-2): DARVTQTPRHKVTEMGQEVTMRCQPILGHNTVFWYRQTMMQGLELLAYFRNRAPLDDSGMPKDRFSAEMPDATLATLKIQPSEPRDSAVYFCASGFGAGTGDGYTFGSGTRLTVV.

The genes are TRBV6-5 and TRBJ1-6; D perhaps matches TRBD1 (5 bases). The CDR3 spans 15 residues. Between the trimmed V and J ends, which lost 0 bases and 5 bases, there was a span of 8 bases. The germline gives CDR1 MNHEY, CDR2 SVGAGI. The CDR3 DNA sequence: TGTGCCAGCAGTTACTCGGGGCTAAATAATTCACCCCTCCACTTT. Translated: CASSYSGLNNSPLHF.

The rearrangement uses TRBV10-3 and TRBJ2-1; weak D call: TRBD1 (5 bases). V gave up 2 bases and J gave up 3 bases, with 8 bases separating them. Germline loops: CDR1 ENHRY, CDR2 SYGVKD. This CDR3 region has 14 residues. CDR3 loop: CAISERTNYNEQFF. CDR3 nucleotides: TGTGCCATCAGTGAGAGGACAAACTACAATGAGCAGTTCTTC.

This clone was counted many times. The J gene is TRBJ1-1, the V gene TRBV6-5; 7 bases fit TRBD1. This CDR3 region has 15 residues. The germline CDR1 and CDR2 sequences are MNHEY and SVGAGI. Losses at the gene ends were 2 bases for V and 0 bases for J; bases not matched to a gene: 3. In DNA form, the CDR3 reads TGTGCCAGCAGTTACGGGGACAGTATGAACACTGAAGCTTTCTTT. Amino acids: CASSYGDSMNTEAFF.

V is TRBV30 and J is TRBJ1-3; D gene uncertain. Trimming removed 4 bases from V and 0 bases from J, with 10 bases in between. Germline V gives CDR1 GTSNPN, CDR2 SVGIG (reference sequence). The length of the CDR3 is 14 residues. The CDR3 DNA is TGTGCCTGGAATCCCCTAAGCTCTGGAAACACCATATATTTT. Its translation is CAWNPLSSGNTIYF. Full variable domain (remainder filled in from reference TRBV30 and TRBJ1-3): SQTIHQWPATLVQPVGSPLSLECTVEGTSNPNLYWYRQAAGRGLQLLFYSVGIGQISSEVPQNLSASRPQDRQFILSSKKLLLSDSGFYLCAWNPLSSGNTIYFGEGSWLTVV.

The chain joins TRBV6-5 to TRBJ1-2, with 7 bases lining up with TRBD1. Germline assignment: CDR1 MNHEY and CDR2 SVGAGI. The CDR3 runs 13 residues. With 5 bases clipped from V and 3 bases from J, the junction kept 3 bases outside the gene matches. The chain's CDR3 is CASSRTGDYGYTF. The CDR3 DNA sequence: TGTGCCAGCAGTCGCACAGGGGACTATGGCTACACCTTC.